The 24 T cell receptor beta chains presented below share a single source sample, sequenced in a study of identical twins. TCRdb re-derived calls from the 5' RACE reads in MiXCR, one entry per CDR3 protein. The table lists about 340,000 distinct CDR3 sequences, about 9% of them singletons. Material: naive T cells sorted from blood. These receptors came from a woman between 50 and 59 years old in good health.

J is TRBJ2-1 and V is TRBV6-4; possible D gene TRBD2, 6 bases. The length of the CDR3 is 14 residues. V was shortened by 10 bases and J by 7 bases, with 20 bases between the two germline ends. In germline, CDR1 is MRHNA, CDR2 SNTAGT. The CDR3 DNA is TGTGCCACCGGCCTGAGGGAGGCAGCGAATGAGCAGTTCTTC. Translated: CATGLREAANEQFF.

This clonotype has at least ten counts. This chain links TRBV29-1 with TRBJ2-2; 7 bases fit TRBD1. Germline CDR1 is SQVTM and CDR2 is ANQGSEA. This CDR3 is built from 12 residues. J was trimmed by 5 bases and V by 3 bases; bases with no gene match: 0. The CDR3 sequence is CSVETGTGELFF. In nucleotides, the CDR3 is TGCAGCGTTGAGACAGGGACCGGGGAGCTGTTTTTT.

CDR3 sequence: CASRNLGGHEQYV. The CDR3, as DNA: TGTGCCAGCAGAAACTTAGGGGGCCACGAGCAGTACGTC. This sequence joins TRBV27 and TRBJ2-7, with TRBD1 identical over 7 bases. The CDR3 runs 13 residues. Germline V gene data show CDR1 as MNHEY and CDR2 as SMNVEV (reference sequence). The V segment lost 6 bases and the J segment 5 bases; nucleotides outside the gene matches: 7.

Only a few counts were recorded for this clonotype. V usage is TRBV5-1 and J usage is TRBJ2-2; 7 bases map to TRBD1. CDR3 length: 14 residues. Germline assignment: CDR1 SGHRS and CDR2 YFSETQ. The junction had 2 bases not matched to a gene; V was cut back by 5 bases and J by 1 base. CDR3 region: CASRQGLNTGELFF. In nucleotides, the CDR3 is TGCGCCAGCAGACAGGGGCTGAACACCGGGGAGCTGTTTTTT.

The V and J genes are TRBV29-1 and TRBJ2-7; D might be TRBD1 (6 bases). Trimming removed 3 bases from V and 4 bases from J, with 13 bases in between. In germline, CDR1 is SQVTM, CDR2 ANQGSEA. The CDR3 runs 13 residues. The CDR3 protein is CSVESRGSYEQYF. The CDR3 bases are TGCAGCGTTGAGTCCAGGGGTTCATACGAGCAGTACTTC.

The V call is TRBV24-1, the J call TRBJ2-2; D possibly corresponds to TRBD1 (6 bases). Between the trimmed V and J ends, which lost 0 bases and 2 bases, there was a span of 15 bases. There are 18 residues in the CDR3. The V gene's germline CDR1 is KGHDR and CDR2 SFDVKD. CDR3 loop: CATSDLARTAKNTGELFF. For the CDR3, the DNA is TGTGCCACCAGTGATTTGGCCCGGACAGCAAAAAACACCGGGGAGCTGTTTTTT.

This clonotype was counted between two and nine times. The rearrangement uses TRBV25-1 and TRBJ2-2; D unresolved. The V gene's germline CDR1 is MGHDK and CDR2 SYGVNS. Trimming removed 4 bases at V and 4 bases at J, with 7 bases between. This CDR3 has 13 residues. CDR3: CASSATITGELFF. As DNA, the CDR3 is TGTGCCAGCAGTGCCACTATCACCGGGGAGCTGTTTTTT.

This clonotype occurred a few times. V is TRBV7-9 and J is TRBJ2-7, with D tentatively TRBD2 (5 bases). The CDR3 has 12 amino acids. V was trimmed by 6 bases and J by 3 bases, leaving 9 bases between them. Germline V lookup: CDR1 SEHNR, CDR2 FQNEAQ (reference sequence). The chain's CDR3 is CASSHGDYEQYF. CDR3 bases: TGTGCCAGCAGTCACGGGGACTACGAGCAGTACTTC.

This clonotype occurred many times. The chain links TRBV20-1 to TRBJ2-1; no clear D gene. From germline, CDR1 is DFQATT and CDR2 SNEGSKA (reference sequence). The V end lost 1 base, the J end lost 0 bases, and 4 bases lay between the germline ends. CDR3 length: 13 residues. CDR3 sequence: CSARGDSYNEQFF. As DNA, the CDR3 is TGCAGTGCTAGAGGCGACTCCTACAATGAGCAGTTCTTC.

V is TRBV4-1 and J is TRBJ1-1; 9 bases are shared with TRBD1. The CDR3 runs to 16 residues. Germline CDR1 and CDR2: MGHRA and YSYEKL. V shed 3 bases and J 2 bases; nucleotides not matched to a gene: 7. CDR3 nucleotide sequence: TGCGCCAGCAGCCATTCTCCGGGACAGGGAAACACTGAAGCTTTCTTT. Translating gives CASSHSPGQGNTEAFF.

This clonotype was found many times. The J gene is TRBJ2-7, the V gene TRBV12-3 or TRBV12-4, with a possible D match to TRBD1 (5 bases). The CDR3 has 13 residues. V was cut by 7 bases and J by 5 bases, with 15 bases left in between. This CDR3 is CASTPFWGDEQYF. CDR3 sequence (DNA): TGTGCCAGCACCCCCTTCTGGGGCGACGAGCAGTACTTC.

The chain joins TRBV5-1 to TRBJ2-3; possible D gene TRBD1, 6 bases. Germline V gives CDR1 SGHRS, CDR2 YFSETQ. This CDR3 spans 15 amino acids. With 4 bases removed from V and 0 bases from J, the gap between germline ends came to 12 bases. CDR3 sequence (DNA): TGCGCCAGCAGCAGGGAGACAGGTAGCACAGATACGCAGTATTTT. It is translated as CASSRETGSTDTQYF.

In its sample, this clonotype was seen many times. For the CDR3, the DNA is TGCAGTGCTAGAGAGCGGGGGCGAACGGGCTACGAGCAGTACTTC. This encodes CSARERGRTGYEQYF. The rearrangement links TRBV20-1 to TRBJ2-7, with D possibly being TRBD2 (7 bases). The CDR3 loop spans 15 amino acids. The V end lost 0 bases, the J end lost 3 bases, and 15 bases lay between the germline ends. The germline V gene encodes CDR1 DFQATT and CDR2 SNEGSKA (reference sequence).

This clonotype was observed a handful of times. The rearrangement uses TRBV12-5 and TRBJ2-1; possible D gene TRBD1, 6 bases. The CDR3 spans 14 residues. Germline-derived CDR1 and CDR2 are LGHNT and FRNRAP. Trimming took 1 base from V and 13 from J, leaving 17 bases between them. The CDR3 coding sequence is TGTGCTAGTGGTTTGGCCCTAGGACAGTCCCCCCAGTTCTTC. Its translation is CASGLALGQSPQFF.

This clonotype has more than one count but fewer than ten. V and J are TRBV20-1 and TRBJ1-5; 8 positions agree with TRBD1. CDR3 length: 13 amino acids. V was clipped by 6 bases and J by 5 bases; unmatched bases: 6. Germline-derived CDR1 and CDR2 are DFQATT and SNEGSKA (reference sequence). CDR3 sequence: CSARTGKDQPQHF. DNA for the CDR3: TGCAGTGCCCGGACAGGGAAGGATCAGCCCCAGCATTTT.

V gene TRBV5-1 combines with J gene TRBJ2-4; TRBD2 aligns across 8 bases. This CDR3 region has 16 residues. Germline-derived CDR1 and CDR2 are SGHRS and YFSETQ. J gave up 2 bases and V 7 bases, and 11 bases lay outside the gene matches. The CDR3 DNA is TGCGCCAGCCTACTAGCGGTAGGGGATCCCAAAAACATTCAGTACTTC. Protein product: CASLLAVGDPKNIQYF.

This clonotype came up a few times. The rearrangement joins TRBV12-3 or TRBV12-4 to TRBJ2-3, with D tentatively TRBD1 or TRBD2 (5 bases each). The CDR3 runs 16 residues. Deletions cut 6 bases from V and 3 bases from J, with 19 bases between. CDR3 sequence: CASSLPGGERTDTQYF. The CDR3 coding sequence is TGTGCCAGCAGCCTCCCTGGGGGAGAACGTACAGATACGCAGTATTTT.

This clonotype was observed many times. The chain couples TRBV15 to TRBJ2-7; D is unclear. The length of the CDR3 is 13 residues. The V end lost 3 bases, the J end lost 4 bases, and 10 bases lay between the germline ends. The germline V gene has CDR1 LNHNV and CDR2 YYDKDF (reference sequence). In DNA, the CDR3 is TGTGCCACCAGCAGGAATAAGGCGTACGAGCAGTACGTC. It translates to CATSRNKAYEQYV.

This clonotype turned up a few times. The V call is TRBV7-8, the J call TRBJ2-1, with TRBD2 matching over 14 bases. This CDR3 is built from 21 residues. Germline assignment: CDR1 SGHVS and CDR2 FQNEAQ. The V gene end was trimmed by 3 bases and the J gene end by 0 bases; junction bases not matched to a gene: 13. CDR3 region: CASSFSKTSGRAWSSYNEQFF. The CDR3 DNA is TGTGCCAGCAGCTTCTCCAAGACTAGCGGGAGGGCCTGGAGCTCCTACAATGAGCAGTTCTTC.

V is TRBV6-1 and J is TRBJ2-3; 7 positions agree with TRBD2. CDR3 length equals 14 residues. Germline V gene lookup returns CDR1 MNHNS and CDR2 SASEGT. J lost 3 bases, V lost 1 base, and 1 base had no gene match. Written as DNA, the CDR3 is TGTGCCAGCAGTGAAGGCGGGAGTACAGATACGCAGTATTTT. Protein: CASSEGGSTDTQYF.

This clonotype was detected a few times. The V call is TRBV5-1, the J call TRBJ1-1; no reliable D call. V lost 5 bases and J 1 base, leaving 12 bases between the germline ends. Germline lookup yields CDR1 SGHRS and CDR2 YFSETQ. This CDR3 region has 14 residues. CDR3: CASSPGAPNTEAFF. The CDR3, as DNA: TGCGCCAGCAGTCCGGGAGCCCCGAACACTGAAGCTTTCTTT.

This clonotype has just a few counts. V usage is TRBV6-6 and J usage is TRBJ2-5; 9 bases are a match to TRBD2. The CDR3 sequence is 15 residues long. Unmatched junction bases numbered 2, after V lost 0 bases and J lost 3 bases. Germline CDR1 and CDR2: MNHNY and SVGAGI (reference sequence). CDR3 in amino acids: CASSYSLAGEETQYF. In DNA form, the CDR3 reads TGTGCCAGCAGTTACTCTTTAGCGGGAGAAGAGACCCAGTACTTC.

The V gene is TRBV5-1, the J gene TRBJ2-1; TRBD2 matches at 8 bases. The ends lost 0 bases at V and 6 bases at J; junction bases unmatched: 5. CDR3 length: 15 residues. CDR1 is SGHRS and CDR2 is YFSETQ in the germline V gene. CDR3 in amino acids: CASSLAGTSPNEQFF. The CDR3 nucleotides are TGCGCCAGCAGCTTGGCCGGGACTAGTCCCAATGAGCAGTTCTTC.

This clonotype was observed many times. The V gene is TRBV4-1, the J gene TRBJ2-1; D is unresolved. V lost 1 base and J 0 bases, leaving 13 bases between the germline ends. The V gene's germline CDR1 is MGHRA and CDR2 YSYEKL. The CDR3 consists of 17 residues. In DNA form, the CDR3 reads TGCGCCAGCAGCCAAGCGGGTGCGGCAAGCTCCTACAATGAGCAGTTCTTC. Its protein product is CASSQAGAASSYNEQFF.